This T cell receptor beta chain was sequenced for a study of T cell responses to AZD1222 COVID-19 vaccine. V shed 0 bases and J shed 5 bases, with 6 bases lying between them. The CDR3 sequence is 14 residues long. CDR1 is SGHRS, CDR2 YFSETQ, per germline. Some clones are missing from TCRdb's copy, which holds only in-frame ones; the method was immunoSEQ multiplex PCR. The sample has approximately 130,000 clones, 75% to 85% seen once; the top ten hold around 8.3%. In this sample, this clone turned up a few times. Its antigen is currently unknown. Overall study findings and caveats: No repertoire was sampled before or during the peak T cell response, only after it. A mostly white British donor set with more females was recruited, and clonal diversity was possibly underestimated. Nearly half of spike-specific TCRs reportedly target variant regions that are unmutated in the B.1.351 and B.1.1.7 variants. Among those given AZD1222, only six were seropositive at baseline.

The clonotype originates from an adult who received the MenACWY meningococcal vaccine as a control. Sequencing used peripheral blood, obtained 28 days after the second dose of the MenACWY control vaccine. The rearrangement uses TRBV5-1 and TRBJ1-6; no clear D. CDR3 sequence (DNA): TGCGCCAGCAGCTTGGCCGACAATAATTCACCCCTCCACTTT. Residues: CASSLADNNSPLHF.